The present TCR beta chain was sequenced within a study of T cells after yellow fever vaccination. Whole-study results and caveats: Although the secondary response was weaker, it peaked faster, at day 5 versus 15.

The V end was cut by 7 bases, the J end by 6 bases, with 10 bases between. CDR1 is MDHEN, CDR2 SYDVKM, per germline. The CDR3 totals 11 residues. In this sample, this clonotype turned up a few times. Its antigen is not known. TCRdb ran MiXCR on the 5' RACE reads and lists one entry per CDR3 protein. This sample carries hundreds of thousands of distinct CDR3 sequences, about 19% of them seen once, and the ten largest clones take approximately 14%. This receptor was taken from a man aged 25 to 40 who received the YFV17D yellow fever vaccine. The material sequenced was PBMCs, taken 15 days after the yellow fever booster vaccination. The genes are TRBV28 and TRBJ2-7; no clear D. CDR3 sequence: CASTAYAEQYF. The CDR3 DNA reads TGTGCCAGCACCGCTTACGCCGAGCAGTACTTC. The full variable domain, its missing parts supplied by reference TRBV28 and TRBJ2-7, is DVKVTQSSRYLVKRTGEKVFLECVQDMDHENMFWYRQDPGLGLRLIYFSYDVKMKEKGDIPEGYSVSREKKERFSLILESASTNQTSMYLCASTAYAEQYFGPGTRLTVT.